This T cell receptor beta chain was recorded in a study of T cell clonality in common variable immunodeficiency. General study findings and limits: Authors noted CVID clonality's cause needs subpopulation repertoire sequencing. In common variable immunodeficiency, TCR beta chains reportedly carried fewer deletions and N-nucleotide insertions.

Patients and controls were mostly of Caucasian heritage. No CVID subject was ill or on immunomodulatory drugs when sampled. The sample holds a few counts of this clone. The antigen is unknown. The CDR3 extends 3 residues past the end of the read, so its final part is completed from the germline J gene. The V end was cut by 3 bases, the J end by 2 bases, with 23 bases between. CDR1 is KGHSH and CDR2 is LQKENI in the germline V gene. The CDR3 loop spans 19 amino acids. The repertoire was sequenced with immunoSEQ multiplex PCR; TCRdb's copy has only in-frame clones and lacks some. The sample lists approximately 26,000 clones, none appearing once, the ten largest making up approximately 3.1%.

This chain joins TRBV18 and TRBJ1-5; the D gene is possibly TRBD1 (5 bases). The sequence was obtained from a human donor with common variable immunodeficiency. The source material was peripheral blood mononuclear cells. Partial CDR3 DNA: TGTGCCAGCTCACCCCGGGCTGCTGACAGTTCAAGAGGCAATCAGCCC. This encodes CASSPRAADSSRGNQP. In full, the CDR3 is CASSPRAADSSRGNQPQHF.